The T cell receptor (beta chain) described here comes from a study of T cell repertoires in ileal Crohn's disease. Germline V lookup: CDR1 SGHDT, CDR2 YYEEEE. V gave up 0 bases and J gave up 5 bases, with 23 bases separating them. The CDR3 totals 18 residues. General study findings and limits: High-frequency clones were more common in sorted CD8 than CD4 cells. Endoscopy was done a median roughly 6.9 months after surgery.

The data were produced by immunoSEQ multiplex PCR, yet TCRdb's version contains in-frame clones alone and is incomplete. This table holds 55,000 to 65,000 clones, less than 90% found once. Points on this clone: The antigen remains undetermined.

As for time point: neoterminal ileum biopsy at postoperative endoscopy, about 6 months after surgery. Sample: ileal tissue. This TCR was sampled from an adult with Crohn's disease. The genes are TRBV5-6 and TRBJ2-5, with D possibly TRBD2 on 5 matching bases. In DNA form, the CDR3 reads TGTGCCAGCAGCTTGGCCGGCAGAACGGGCTGGTCGGGGGAGACCCAGTACTTC. The encoded protein is CASSLAGRTGWSGETQYF.